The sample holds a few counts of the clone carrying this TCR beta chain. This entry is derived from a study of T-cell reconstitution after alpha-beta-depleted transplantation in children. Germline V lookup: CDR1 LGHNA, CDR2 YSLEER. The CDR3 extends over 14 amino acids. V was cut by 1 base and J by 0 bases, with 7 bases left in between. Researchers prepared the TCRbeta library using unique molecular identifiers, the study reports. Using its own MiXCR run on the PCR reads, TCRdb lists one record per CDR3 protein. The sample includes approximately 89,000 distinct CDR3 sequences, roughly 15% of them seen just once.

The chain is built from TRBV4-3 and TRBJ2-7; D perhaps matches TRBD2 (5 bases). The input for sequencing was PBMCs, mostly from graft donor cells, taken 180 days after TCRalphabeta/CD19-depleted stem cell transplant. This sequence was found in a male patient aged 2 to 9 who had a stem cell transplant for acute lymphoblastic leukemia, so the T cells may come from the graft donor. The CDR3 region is CASSQGTLSYEQYF. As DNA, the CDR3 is TGCGCCAGCAGCCAAGGGACTCTCTCCTACGAGCAGTACTTC.